Listed here are 25 T cell receptor beta chains from one sample, sequenced in a study of T cell responses to AZD1222 COVID-19 vaccine. Using immunoSEQ multiplex PCR, the repertoire was profiled, and TCRdb retains in-frame clones only, with some absent. The table has around 58,000 clones, roughly 88% seen once. Specimen: peripheral blood, collected on day 0 of AZD1222 vaccination. The receptor source for this set is an adult in good health.

This clone has a handful of counts. The chain uses TRBV7-2 and TRBJ2-7, with 10 bases that match TRBD1. Germline V gives CDR1 SGHTA, CDR2 FQGNSA. The CDR3 is 15 amino acids. Trimming cost V 5 bases and J 6 bases; bases outside gene matches: 10. The CDR3 nucleotides read TGTGCCAGCAGCCCCCGACAGGGGGCGGTGAGCGAGCAGTACTTC. It encodes CASSPRQGAVSEQYF.

The chain's CDR3 is CASGWVAGGPRSYEQYF. The CDR3 DNA is TGTGCCAGTGGATGGGTTGCGGGAGGACCAAGGTCCTACGAGCAGTACTTC. The rearrangement uses TRBV6-4 and TRBJ2-7; 8 bases are shared with TRBD2. This CDR3 has 17 residues. In germline, CDR1 is MRHNA, CDR2 SNTAGT. V lost 9 bases, J lost 1 base, and 17 bases stayed unmatched.

The chain carries TRBV12-3 or TRBV12-4 and TRBJ2-5; D is ambiguous. Trimming shortened V by 3 bases and J by 4 bases, and 3 bases separated the two germline ends. The CDR3 runs to 11 residues. As DNA, the CDR3 is TGTGCCAGCAGTTTGCGAGAGACCCAGTACTTC. Encoded protein: CASSLRETQYF.

This clone has only a few counts. The chain employs TRBV6-4 and TRBJ2-3, with unresolved D. Trimming shortened V by 2 bases and J by 4 bases, and 7 bases separated the two germline ends. Germline values: CDR1 MRHNA, CDR2 SNTAGT. The CDR3 has 13 residues. DNA for the CDR3: TGTGCCAGCAGTGACGGTCCCTCAGATACGCAGTATTTT. Its translation is CASSDGPSDTQYF.

This rearrangement joins TRBV20-1 to TRBJ1-5; perhaps TRBD1 as D (6 bases). This CDR3 contains 15 residues. Germline V lookup: CDR1 DFQATT, CDR2 SNEGSKA (reference sequence). Trimming shortened V by 3 bases and J by 1 base, and 13 bases separated the two germline ends. For the CDR3, the DNA is TGCAGTGCTAGTGGGGGCTATGGCAGCAATCAGCCCCAGCATTTT. It codes for CSASGGYGSNQPQHF.

The chain couples TRBV6-1 to TRBJ1-4; D may be TRBD1 (5 bases). Trimming left V 2 bases short and J 2 bases short, with 9 bases between. CDR3 length equals 15 residues. Germline V gene lookup returns CDR1 MNHNS and CDR2 SASEGT. CDR3 sequence: CASSEPGGTNEKLFF. The CDR3 region has the DNA TGTGCCAGCAGTGAACCTGGGGGGACTAATGAAAAACTGTTTTTT.

This clone was seen more than once but under ten times. This rearrangement joins TRBV27 to TRBJ2-7; D unclear. This CDR3 has 14 residues. Germline V gene data show CDR1 as MNHEY and CDR2 as SMNVEV (reference sequence). The V and J ends lost 5 bases and 2 bases respectively, with 13 bases between them. CDR3 DNA: TGTGCCAGCAGTGGAAGCGTAACCGCCTACGAGCAGTACTTC. Translation gives CASSGSVTAYEQYF.

The chain combines TRBV19 with TRBJ1-2, with TRBD1 as a possible D gene (5 bases). CDR1 is LNHDA and CDR2 is SQIVND in the germline V gene (reference sequence). Trimming removed 6 bases from V and 0 bases from J, with 17 bases in between. CDR3 length: 16 amino acids. CDR3 nucleotide sequence: TGTGCCAGTAGCTCAGGGCGCAGGGATCCTAACTATGGCTACACCTTC. Protein product: CASSSGRRDPNYGYTF.

The rearrangement joins TRBV6-2 or TRBV6-3 to TRBJ2-3, with D uncertain. The CDR3 extends over 12 amino acids. Trimming removed 5 bases at V and 7 bases at J, with 10 bases between. Germline loops: CDR1 MNHEY, CDR2 SVGEGT. This chain's CDR3 is CASSTDFNTQYF. CDR3 bases: TGTGCCAGCAGTACCGATTTTAATACGCAGTATTTT.

The chain carries TRBV7-8 and TRBJ1-5; D remains ambiguous. V was cut by 1 base and J by 0 bases, with 7 bases left in between. CDR3 length: 15 amino acids. Germline V gene sequence: CDR1 SGHVS, CDR2 FQNEAQ. CDR3 DNA: TGTGCCAGCAGCTTAGGCCGGATTAGCAATCAGCCCCAGCATTTT. Amino acid sequence: CASSLGRISNQPQHF.

This clone was counted once. The rearrangement uses TRBV7-2 and TRBJ1-1; TRBD1 might be the D (6 bases). The germline V and J ends were trimmed by 0 bases and 0 bases, with 8 bases remaining between them. The CDR3 runs to 15 residues. Germline CDR1 reads SGHTA; CDR2 reads FQGNSA. The CDR3 spells CASSLAGQVNTEAFF. The CDR3 DNA follows: TGTGCCAGCAGCTTAGCGGGACAAGTGAACACTGAAGCTTTCTTT. Full variable domain (rest looked up from reference TRBV7-2 and TRBJ1-1): GAGVSQSPSNKVTEKGKDVELRCDPISGHTALYWYRQSLGQGLEFLIYFQGNSAPDKSGLPSDRFSAERTGGSVSTLTIQRTQQEDSAVYLCASSLAGQVNTEAFFGQGTRLTVV.

As DNA, the CDR3 is TGTGCCAGCAGTTTATCCATACCTTTTAATCAGCCCCAGCATTTT. Protein product: CASSLSIPFNQPQHF. The V call is TRBV28, the J call TRBJ1-5; unclear D gene. There are 15 residues in the CDR3. Between the trimmed V and J ends, which lost 1 base and 4 bases, there was a span of 11 bases. Germline CDR1 and CDR2: MDHEN and SYDVKM.

The J gene is TRBJ2-2, the V gene TRBV6-4; perhaps TRBD1 as D (5 bases). Germline V gene data show CDR1 as MRHNA and CDR2 as SNTAGT. The CDR3 covers 14 residues. V lost 3 bases to trimming and J lost 2 bases, with 7 bases between them. The CDR3 spells CASSEQGNTGELFF. The CDR3 region has the DNA TGTGCCAGCAGTGAGCAGGGAAACACCGGGGAGCTGTTTTTT.

The chain combines TRBV5-1 with TRBJ2-1; 7 bases align to TRBD2. The CDR3 covers 16 residues. The V gene end was trimmed by 0 bases and the J gene end by 3 bases; junction bases not matched to a gene: 6. Germline CDR1 is SGHRS and CDR2 is YFSETQ. The CDR3 DNA follows: TGCGCCAGCAGCTTGGATCCTAGCGGCATCTACAATGAGCAGTTCTTC. Amino acid sequence: CASSLDPSGIYNEQFF.

The genes are TRBV9 and TRBJ2-7; no reliable D call. The CDR3 is 13 amino acids. Germline V gene lookup returns CDR1 SGDLS and CDR2 YYNGEE. V lost 3 bases, J lost 4 bases, and 11 bases lay in between. The CDR3 region is CASSAQVGYEQYF. As DNA, the CDR3 is TGTGCCAGCAGCGCCCAAGTGGGATACGAGCAGTACTTC.

The rearrangement joins TRBV29-1 to TRBJ1-4; D is unclear. Germline V gene sequence: CDR1 SQVTM, CDR2 ANQGSEA. Deletions cut 0 bases from V and 8 bases from J, with 13 bases between. The CDR3 consists of 14 residues. The CDR3 nucleotides read TGCAGCGTTGAAGATCGTTATACGGAGGAAAAACTGTTTTTT. This codes for CSVEDRYTEEKLFF.

The chain recombines TRBV3-1 (or the pseudogene TRBV3-2) with TRBJ2-5; 9 nucleotides align to TRBD2. The ends lost 0 bases at V and 5 bases at J; junction bases unmatched: 7. The CDR3 is 16 residues long. Germline CDR1 and CDR2: LGHDT and YNNKEL (reference sequence). The DNA of the CDR3 is TGTGCCAGCAGCCAAGAGAAGGCGGGAGGGTGGGAGACCCAGTACTTC. It translates to CASSQEKAGGWETQYF.

The V call is TRBV28, the J call TRBJ1-2, with 7 bases matching TRBD1. CDR1 MDHEN and CDR2 SYDVKM come from the germline V gene. The trim removed 3 bases at V and 4 bases at J, leaving 2 bases unmatched. This CDR3 has 13 amino acids. DNA of the CDR3: TGTGCCAGCAGTTTCAGGGGGGCCTATGGCTACACCTTC. Protein product: CASSFRGAYGYTF.

This chain joins TRBV5-4 and TRBJ1-2; D might be TRBD1 (6 bases). Germline V gene data show CDR1 as SGHNT and CDR2 as YYREEE (reference sequence). V dropped 6 bases and J dropped 3 bases, with 15 bases sitting between them. CDR3 length: 14 amino acids. CDR3 loop: CASTEGGRDYGYTF. The CDR3 DNA sequence: TGTGCCAGCACCGAGGGGGGGCGCGACTATGGCTACACCTTC.

This clone was detected only a few times. The chain joins TRBV9 to TRBJ1-3, with 7 bases matching TRBD1. Germline values: CDR1 SGDLS, CDR2 YYNGEE. CDR3 length equals 14 residues. V lost 2 bases and J lost 3; bases outside the gene matches: 2. The CDR3 DNA sequence: TGTGCCAGCAGCGTGACAGGGATTGGAAACACCATATATTTT. The encoded protein is CASSVTGIGNTIYF.

The V gene is TRBV7-9, the J gene TRBJ1-5, with D tentatively TRBD1 (5 bases). Germline V gives CDR1 SEHNR, CDR2 FQNEAQ (reference sequence). This CDR3 is built from 14 residues. The ends were cut back, 1 base at V and 4 bases at J, with 8 bases in the middle. The CDR3 protein is CASSLGRGNQPQHF. The CDR3 coding sequence is TGTGCCAGCAGCTTAGGTCGGGGGAATCAGCCCCAGCATTTT.

V is TRBV16 and J is TRBJ1-5, with unresolved D. V was pared by 1 base and J by 5 bases, with 9 bases between. Per germline, CDR1 KGHSY and CDR2 FQNENV. The CDR3 spans 14 residues. The DNA of the CDR3 is TGTGCCAGCAGCCAATGGATGCGGGATCAGCCCCAGCATTTT. It encodes CASSQWMRDQPQHF. The full variable domain, completed using reference TRBV16 and TRBJ1-5, is GEEVAQTPKHLVRGEGQKAKLYCAPIKGHSYVFWYQQVLKNEFKFLISFQNENVFDETGMPKERFSAKCLPNSPCSLEIQATKLEDSAVYFCASSQWMRDQPQHFGDGTRLSIL.

The gene calls are TRBV11-3 and TRBJ1-4, with D possibly being TRBD1 (5 bases). The germline CDR1 and CDR2 sequences are SGHNT and YENEEA. V was pared by 2 bases and J by 4 bases, with 8 bases between. The CDR3 spans 14 residues. CDR3 bases: TGTGCCAGCAGCTTACAAGGGGTTAATGAAAAACTGTTTTTT. Its translation is CASSLQGVNEKLFF. Using reference TRBV11-3 and TRBJ1-4 for the parts outside the CDR3, the full variable domain is EAGVVQSPRYKIIEKKQPVAFWCNPISGHNTLYWYLQNLGQGPELLIRYENEEAVDDSQLPKDRFSAERLKGVDSTLKIQPAELGDSAVYLCASSLQGVNEKLFFGSGTQLSVL.

The gene calls are TRBV19 and TRBJ1-1, with 9 bases identical to TRBD1. CDR1 is LNHDA, CDR2 SQIVND, per germline (reference sequence). Trimming at V came to 6 bases and at J to 5 bases, leaving 10 bases not matched to a gene. The CDR3 covers 15 residues. CDR3 coding DNA: TGTGCCAGTAGAGAGACCGGACAGGGGCGGACTGAAGCTTTCTTT. This translates into CASRETGQGRTEAFF.

V is TRBV11-3 and J is TRBJ2-7, with 9 positions matching TRBD1. Germline-derived CDR1 and CDR2 are SGHNT and YENEEA. The V gene end was trimmed by 0 bases and the J gene end by 3 bases; junction bases not matched to a gene: 6. This CDR3 spans 16 amino acids. In DNA form, the CDR3 reads TGTGCCAGCAGCTTAGAGCGAACAGGGGGCGACTACGAGCAGTACGTC. Amino acid sequence: CASSLERTGGDYEQYV.